The clone carrying this TCR beta chain was seen many times. These data are taken from a study of identical twins. cDNA carried unique molecular identifiers, and a universal primer site was added by template switching. MiXCR, run by TCRdb on the 5' RACE reads, gives a single entry per CDR3 protein. The sample records approximately 630,000 distinct CDR3 sequences, roughly 7.2% being singletons. The CDR3 totals 12 residues. V dropped 6 bases and J dropped 4 bases, with 9 bases sitting between them. The germline CDR1 and CDR2 sequences are SQVTM and ANQGSEA. The same sample was also studied in work on yellow fever vaccine responses in identical twins.

The specimen was PBMCs. The rearrangement joins TRBV29-1 to TRBJ1-4; TRBD1 is a possible D gene (5 bases). This TCR was recovered from a woman aged 18-29 years in good health. The CDR3 nucleotides are TGCAGCGTAGGGACTCTTAATGAAAAACTGTTTTTT. Encoded protein: CSVGTLNEKLFF.